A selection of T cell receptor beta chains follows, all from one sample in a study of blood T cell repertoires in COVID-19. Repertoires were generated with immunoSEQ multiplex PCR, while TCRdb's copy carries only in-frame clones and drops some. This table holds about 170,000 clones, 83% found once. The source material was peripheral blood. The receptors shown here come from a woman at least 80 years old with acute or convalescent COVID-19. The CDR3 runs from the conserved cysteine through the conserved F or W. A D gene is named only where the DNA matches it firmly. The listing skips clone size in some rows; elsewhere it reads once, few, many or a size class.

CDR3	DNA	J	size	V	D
CASSLDWVSGGLF	TGCGCCAGCAGCTTGGACTGGGTGAGCGGGGGGCTCTTC	TRBJ2-1	NA	TRBV5-1	TRBD2
CASSTEGAGGYTF	TGCGCCAGCAGCACTGAGGGGGCTGGTGGCTACACCTTC	TRBJ1-2	once	TRBV5-1	TRBD1
CSVQGEDEQYF	TGCAGTGTTCAGGGGGAGGACGAGCAGTACTTC	TRBJ2-7	NA	TRBV20-1	NA
CASSEFSGKRDQPQHF	TGTGCCAGCAGTGAATTTTCCGGTAAGAGAGATCAGCCCCAGCATTTT	TRBJ1-5	NA	TRBV6-1	NA
CASSSSGRVAFF	TGTGCCAGCAGTTCCTCAGGGAGGGTAGCTTTCTTT	TRBJ1-1	few	TRBV28	NA
CASRGLPGTSYHEQYF	TGTGCAAGTCGCGGATTACCCGGGACTAGCTACCACGAGCAGTACTTC	TRBJ2-7	NA	TRBV12-2	NA
CASSPSTVERDTQYF	TGTGCCAGTAGTCCCTCAACAGTTGAAAGAGATACGCAGTATTTT	TRBJ2-3	NA	TRBV19	NA
CASSLRRNSPLHF	TGTGCCAGCAGTCTTCGGCGGAACTCACCCCTCCACTTT	TRBJ1-6	NA	TRBV9	NA
CASSYRTDQPQHF	TGTGCCAGCAGTTACAGGACCGATCAGCCCCAGCATTTT	TRBJ1-5	NA	TRBV28	NA
CATNPGQGATNEKLFF	TGTGCCACCAACCCTGGGCAGGGGGCAACTAATGAAAAACTGTTTTTT	TRBJ1-4	once	TRBV15	TRBD1
CASSPPSGARGNTIYF	TGTGCCAGCTCACCACCGTCAGGGGCGCGAGGAAACACCATATATTTT	TRBJ1-3	NA	TRBV18	NA
CASTQGTGNTIYF	TGTGCCAGCACCCAGGGCACGGGAAACACCATATATTTT	TRBJ1-3	NA	TRBV6-5	NA
CASSPNPQGNEQFF	TGTGCCAGTAGTCCGAACCCCCAGGGAAATGAGCAGTTCTTC	TRBJ2-1	NA	TRBV19	NA
CSVALFGTGENIQYF	TGCAGCGTTGCACTATTCGGGACAGGGGAAAACATTCAGTACTTC	TRBJ2-4	NA	TRBV29-1	TRBD1
CASSLQGLYSPLHF	TGTGCCAGCAGCTTACAGGGGTTATATTCACCCCTCCACTTT	TRBJ1-6	NA	TRBV7-2	NA
CASSPLAGGPDTQYF	TGTGCCAGCAGCCCGCTAGCGGGGGGCCCAGATACGCAGTATTTT	TRBJ2-3	few	TRBV7-2	TRBD2
CASSQMGQATDTQYF	TGTGCCAGCAGCCAAATGGGACAGGCCACAGATACGCAGTATTTT	TRBJ2-3	NA	TRBV4-2	TRBD1
CASSIGPPTDTQYF	TGTGCCAGTAGTATAGGGCCCCCCACAGATACGCAGTATTTT	TRBJ2-3	NA	TRBV19	NA
CASSRDRESTTNEKLFF	TGTGCCAGCAGCCGGGACAGAGAATCGACAACTAATGAAAAACTGTTTTTT	TRBJ1-4	NA	TRBV21-1	NA
CASSLGPVDQPQHF	TGTGCCAGCAGCTTGGGGCCAGTCGATCAGCCCCAGCATTTT	TRBJ1-5	NA	TRBV5-4	NA
CASSGGLAGARGGYEQFF	TGTGCCAGCAGCGGAGGACTAGCGGGAGCACGGGGCGGGTATGAGCAGTTCTTC	TRBJ2-1	NA	TRBV7-2	TRBD2
CASSFNLAMNTEAFF	TGTGCCAGCAGCTTTAATTTAGCAATGAACACTGAAGCTTTCTTT	TRBJ1-1	NA	TRBV7-9	NA
CASQAGGGETQYF	TGTGCCAGCCAAGCCGGGGGGGGAGAGACCCAGTACTTC	TRBJ2-5	once	TRBV12-3/TRBV12-4	TRBD2
CASSFDRGLNQPQHF	TGTGCCAGCAGCTTTGACAGGGGGCTCAATCAGCCCCAGCATTTT	TRBJ1-5	NA	TRBV7-2	TRBD1
CASRPTGAGGEYF	TGTGCCAGCAGACCTACAGGGGCAGGAGGGGAGTATTTT	TRBJ2-3	NA	TRBV6-5	NA
CASSPTAVNHEQYF	TGTGCCAGCAGCCCTACGGCGGTCAACCACGAGCAGTACTTC	TRBJ2-7	NA	TRBV11-2	NA
CASSSGLGADTQYF	TGTGCCAGCAGCTCGGGACTGGGCGCAGATACGCAGTATTTT	TRBJ2-3	NA	TRBV7-9	NA
CASNPDRDQPQHF	TGTGCCAGCAATCCGGACAGGGATCAGCCCCAGCATTTT	TRBJ1-5	NA	TRBV2	TRBD1
CASSPARVGASEAFF	TGTGCCAGCAGCCCCGCCCGGGTGGGGGCTTCGGAAGCTTTCTTT	TRBJ1-1	NA	TRBV7-9	NA
CASSYPDRGNQPQHF	TGTGCCAGCAGTTACCCGGACAGGGGCAATCAGCCCCAGCATTTT	TRBJ1-5	NA	TRBV6-5	TRBD1
CASSGGGGTGELFF	TGTGCCAGCAGTGGGGGCGGGGGCACCGGGGAGCTGTTTTTT	TRBJ2-2	NA	TRBV2	TRBD2
CASKSREQETQYF	TGTGCCAGCAAAAGCCGGGAACAAGAGACCCAGTACTTC	TRBJ2-5	NA	TRBV12-3/TRBV12-4	NA
CASSLGWREDQGGDEQFF	TGTGCCAGCAGCTTAGGGTGGCGGGAGGATCAAGGCGGAGATGAGCAGTTCTTC	TRBJ2-1	NA	TRBV11-3	TRBD2
CASRQGRNTEAFF	TGTGCCAGCAGACAGGGGAGGAACACTGAAGCTTTCTTT	TRBJ1-1	NA	TRBV3-1/TRBV3-2	TRBD1
CASSLGTSGSTGELFF	TGTGCCAGCAGCTTAGGAACTAGCGGGAGCACCGGGGAGCTGTTTTTT	TRBJ2-2	NA	TRBV7-8	TRBD2
CASKGQGAGNYGYTF	TGTGCCAGCAAAGGACAGGGGGCGGGTAACTATGGCTACACCTTC	TRBJ1-2	NA	TRBV2	TRBD1
CSAEGISGSSYEQYF	TGCAGCGCAGAAGGGATTAGCGGGAGCTCCTACGAGCAGTACTTC	TRBJ2-7	NA	TRBV29-1	TRBD2
CASSLPGAGANVLTF	TGCGCCAGCAGCCTTCCGGGAGCTGGGGCCAACGTCCTGACTTTC	TRBJ2-6	NA	TRBV5-1	NA
CASSLATGQPMNYYGYTF	TGTGCCAGCAGCTTGGCCACGGGACAGCCGATGAATTACTATGGCTACACCTTC	TRBJ1-2	NA	TRBV5-6	TRBD1
CATSNYGYTF	TGTGCCACCTCTAACTATGGCTACACCTTC	TRBJ1-2	NA	TRBV6-6	NA
CATSDSSGSDEQFF	TGTGCCACCAGTGATTCTAGCGGGAGCGATGAGCAGTTCTTC	TRBJ2-1	NA	TRBV24-1	TRBD2
CATSVGGRGTDTQYF	TGTGCCACCAGTGTGGGCGGGAGGGGTACAGATACGCAGTATTTT	TRBJ2-3	NA	TRBV24-1	TRBD2
CASSLDWFGGEETQYF	TGTGCCAGCAGCTTGGATTGGTTTGGGGGGGAAGAGACCCAGTACTTC	TRBJ2-5	NA	TRBV5-5	TRBD2
CASSFSSTYNEQFF	TGTGCCAGCAGTTTTAGTTCCACCTACAATGAGCAGTTCTTC	TRBJ2-1	NA	TRBV27	NA
CASRTASTDTQYF	TGTGCCAGCCGGACAGCGAGCACAGATACGCAGTATTTT	TRBJ2-3	NA	TRBV19	NA
CASSYTGGSESPLHF	TGTGCCAGCAGCTACACAGGGGGTTCGGAATCACCCCTCCACTTT	TRBJ1-6	NA	TRBV6-5	TRBD1
CASSPPRGRYQPQHF	TGTGCCAGTAGTCCCCCCAGGGGGCGTTATCAGCCCCAGCATTTT	TRBJ1-5	few	TRBV19	TRBD1
CASRIQGASAEAFF	TGCGCCAGCAGAATCCAGGGGGCATCGGCTGAAGCTTTCTTT	TRBJ1-1	NA	TRBV5-1	TRBD1